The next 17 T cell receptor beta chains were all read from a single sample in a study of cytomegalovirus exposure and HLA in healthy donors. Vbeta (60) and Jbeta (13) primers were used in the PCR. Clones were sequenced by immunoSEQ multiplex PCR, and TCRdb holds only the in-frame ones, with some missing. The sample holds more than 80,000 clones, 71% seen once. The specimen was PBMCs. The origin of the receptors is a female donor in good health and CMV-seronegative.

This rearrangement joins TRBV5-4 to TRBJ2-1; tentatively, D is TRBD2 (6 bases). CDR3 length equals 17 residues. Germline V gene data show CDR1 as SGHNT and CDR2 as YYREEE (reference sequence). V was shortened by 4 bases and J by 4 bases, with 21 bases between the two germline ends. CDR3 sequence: CASSSPNGGTEYNEQFF. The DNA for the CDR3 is TGTGCCAGCAGCAGCCCTAACGGAGGGACCGAGTACAATGAGCAGTTCTTC.

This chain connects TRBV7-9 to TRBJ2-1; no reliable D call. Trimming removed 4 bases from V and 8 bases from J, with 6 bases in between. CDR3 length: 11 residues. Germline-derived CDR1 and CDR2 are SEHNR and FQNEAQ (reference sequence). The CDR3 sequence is CASSWSDEQFF. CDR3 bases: TGTGCCAGCAGCTGGAGCGATGAGCAGTTCTTC.

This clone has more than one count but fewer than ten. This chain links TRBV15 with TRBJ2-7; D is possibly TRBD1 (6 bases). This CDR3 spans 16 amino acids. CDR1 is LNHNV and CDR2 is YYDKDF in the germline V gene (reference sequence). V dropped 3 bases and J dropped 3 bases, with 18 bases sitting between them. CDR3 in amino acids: CATSSELPGQIYEQYF. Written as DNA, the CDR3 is TGTGCCACCAGCAGTGAACTCCCGGGACAAATCTACGAGCAGTACTTC.

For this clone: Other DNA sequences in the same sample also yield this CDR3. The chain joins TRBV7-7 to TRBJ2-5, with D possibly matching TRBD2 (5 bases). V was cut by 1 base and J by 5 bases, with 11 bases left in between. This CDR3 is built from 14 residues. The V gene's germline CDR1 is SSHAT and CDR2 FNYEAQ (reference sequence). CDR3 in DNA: TGTGCCAGCAGCTTAGGTGGAAGAGGGGAGACCCAGTACTTC. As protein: CASSLGGRGETQYF.

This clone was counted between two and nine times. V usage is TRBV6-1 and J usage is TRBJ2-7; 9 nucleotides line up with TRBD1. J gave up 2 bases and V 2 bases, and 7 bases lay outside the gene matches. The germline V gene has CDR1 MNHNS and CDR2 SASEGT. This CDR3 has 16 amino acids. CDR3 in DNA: TGTGCCAGCAGTGAACTGGGACAGGGAGTCGCCTACGAGCAGTACTTC. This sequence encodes CASSELGQGVAYEQYF.

The CDR3 nucleotides are TGTGCCAGCAGCAATGGACAGGCTACTGAAGCTTTCTTT. It specifies CASSNGQATEAFF. V and J are TRBV6-4 and TRBJ1-1, with 7 bases aligning to TRBD1. Per germline, CDR1 MRHNA and CDR2 SNTAGT. J was trimmed by 5 bases and V by 6 bases; bases with no gene match: 6. This CDR3 spans 13 amino acids.

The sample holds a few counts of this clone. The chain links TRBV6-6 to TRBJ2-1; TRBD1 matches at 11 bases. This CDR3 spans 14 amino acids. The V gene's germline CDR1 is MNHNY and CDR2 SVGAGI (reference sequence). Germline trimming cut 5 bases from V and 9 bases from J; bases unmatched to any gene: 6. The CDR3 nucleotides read TGTGCCAGCAGTGTCCGGGACAGGGGGAGTGAGCAGTTCTTC. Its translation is CASSVRDRGSEQFF.

The CDR3 reads CATSREVGANGELFF. CDR3 nucleotides: TGTGCCACCAGCAGAGAAGTAGGGGCTAACGGGGAGCTGTTTTTT. The chain joins TRBV15 to TRBJ2-2; TRBD1 might be the D (5 bases). The V and J ends lost 0 bases and 7 bases respectively, with 12 bases between them. This CDR3 contains 15 residues. Germline CDR1 and CDR2: LNHNV and YYDKDF (reference sequence). Full variable domain (remainder filled in from reference TRBV15 and TRBJ2-2): DAMVIQNPRYQVTQFGKPVTLSCSQTLNHNVMYWYQQKSSQAPKLLFHYYDKDFNNEADTPDNFQSRRPNTSFCFLDIRSPGLGDTAMYLCATSREVGANGELFFGEGSRLTVL.

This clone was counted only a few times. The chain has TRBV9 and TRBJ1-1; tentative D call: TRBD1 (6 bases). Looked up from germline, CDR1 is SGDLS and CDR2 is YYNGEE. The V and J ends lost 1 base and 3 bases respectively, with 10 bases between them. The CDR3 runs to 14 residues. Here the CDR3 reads CASSVMAGDTEAFF. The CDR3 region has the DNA TGTGCCAGCAGCGTAATGGCAGGGGACACTGAAGCTTTCTTT.

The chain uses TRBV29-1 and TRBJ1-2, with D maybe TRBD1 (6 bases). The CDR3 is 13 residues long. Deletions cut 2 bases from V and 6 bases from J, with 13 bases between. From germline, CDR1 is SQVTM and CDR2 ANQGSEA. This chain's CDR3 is CSVEFGPGDGYTF. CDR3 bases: TGCAGCGTTGAATTTGGGCCAGGGGATGGCTACACCTTC.

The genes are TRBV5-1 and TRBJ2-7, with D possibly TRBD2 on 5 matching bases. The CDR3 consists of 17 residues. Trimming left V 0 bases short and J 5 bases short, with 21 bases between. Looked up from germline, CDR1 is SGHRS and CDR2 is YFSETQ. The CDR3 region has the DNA TGCGCCAGCAGCTTGGCCCCGGGGAGTGTCAGGCAAGACGAGCAGTACTTC. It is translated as CASSLAPGSVRQDEQYF.

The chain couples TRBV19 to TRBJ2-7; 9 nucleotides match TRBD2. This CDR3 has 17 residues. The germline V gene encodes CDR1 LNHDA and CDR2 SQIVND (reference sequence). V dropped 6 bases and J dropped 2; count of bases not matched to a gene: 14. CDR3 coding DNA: TGTGCCAGTAGCAGCCTAAGGGGGACTAGCATTGCCTACGAGCAGTACTTC. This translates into CASSSLRGTSIAYEQYF.

The CDR3 loop reads CASSLTGATEAFF. The CDR3 DNA sequence: TGCGCCAGCAGCTTGACAGGGGCGACTGAAGCTTTCTTT. The chain uses TRBV5-1 and TRBJ1-1, with 7 positions matching TRBD1. Germline V gene data show CDR1 as SGHRS and CDR2 as YFSETQ. The CDR3 totals 13 residues. Trimming cost V 1 base and J 5 bases; bases outside gene matches: 2.

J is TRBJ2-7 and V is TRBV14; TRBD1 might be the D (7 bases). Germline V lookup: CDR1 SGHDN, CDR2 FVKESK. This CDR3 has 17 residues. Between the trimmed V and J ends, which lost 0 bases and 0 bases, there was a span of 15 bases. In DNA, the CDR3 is TGTGCCAGCAGCCAAGATTTCCGCCAGGGGGGCTCCTACGAGCAGTACTTC. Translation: CASSQDFRQGGSYEQYF.

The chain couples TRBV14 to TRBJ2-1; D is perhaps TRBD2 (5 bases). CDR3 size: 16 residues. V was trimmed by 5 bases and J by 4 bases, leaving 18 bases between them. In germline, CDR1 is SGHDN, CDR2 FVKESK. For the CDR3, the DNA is TGTGCCAGCAGCAAGGATAGGACTTCATTTTACAATGAGCAGTTCTTC. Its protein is CASSKDRTSFYNEQFF.

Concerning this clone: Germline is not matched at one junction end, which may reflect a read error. DNA for the CDR3: TGTGCCAGCAGCTTAGAAATCGGAGGAAATCTAGCCTACGAGCAGCACTTC. Its translation is CASSLEIGGNLAYEQHF. The chain employs TRBV7-2 and TRBJ2-7, with D maybe TRBD2 (5 bases). Germline CDR1 SGHTA, CDR2 FQGNSA. The CDR3 is made up of 17 amino acids.

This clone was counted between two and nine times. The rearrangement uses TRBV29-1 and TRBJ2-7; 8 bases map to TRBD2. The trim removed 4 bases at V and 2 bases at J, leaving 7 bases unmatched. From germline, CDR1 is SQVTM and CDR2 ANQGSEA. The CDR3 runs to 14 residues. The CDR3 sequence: CSVAGRAFPYEQYF. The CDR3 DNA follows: TGCAGCGTTGCCGGGAGGGCCTTCCCCTACGAGCAGTACTTC.